This TCR beta chain was profiled in a study of blood T cell repertoires in COVID-19. Study at large: The United States, Italy and Spain supplied acute and convalescent COVID-19 samples. PBMCs, B-cell-depleted T cells, or T cells provided the cDNA or gDNA that made up the material.

The CDR3 covers 16 residues. Trimming pared 2 bases from V and 3 bases from J, leaving 13 bases between. The germline V gene encodes CDR1 KGHSH and CDR2 LQKENI. Under the authors' procedure: Nucleated cell number was recorded as an estimate derived from reference gene primer amplification. Repertoires were generated with immunoSEQ multiplex PCR, while TCRdb's copy carries only in-frame clones and drops some. The V and J calls and clone size come from that table; D and trimming were worked out from the DNA. The sample contains about 68,000 clones, 84% of which appear only once. The rearrangement joins TRBV18 to TRBJ1-4; D not resolved. Sequenced sample: peripheral blood. The sequence was collected from a man in his fifties or sixties with active COVID-19. CDR3 sequence: CASSPGVPSANEKLFF. For the CDR3, the DNA is TGTGCCAGCTCACCAGGCGTCCCTAGCGCTAATGAAAAACTGTTTTTT.